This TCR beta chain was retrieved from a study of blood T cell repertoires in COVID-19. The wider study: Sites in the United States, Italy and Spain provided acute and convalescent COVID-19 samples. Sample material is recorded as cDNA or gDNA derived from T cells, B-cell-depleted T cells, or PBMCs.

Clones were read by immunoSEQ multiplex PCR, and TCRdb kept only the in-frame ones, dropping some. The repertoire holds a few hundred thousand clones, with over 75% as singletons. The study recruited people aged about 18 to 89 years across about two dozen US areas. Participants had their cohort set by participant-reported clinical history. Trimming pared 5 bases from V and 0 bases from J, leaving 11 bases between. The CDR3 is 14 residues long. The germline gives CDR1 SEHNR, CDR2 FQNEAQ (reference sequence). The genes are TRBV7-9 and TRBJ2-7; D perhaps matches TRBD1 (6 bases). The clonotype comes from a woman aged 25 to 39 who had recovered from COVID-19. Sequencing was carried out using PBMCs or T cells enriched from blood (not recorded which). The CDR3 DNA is TGTGCCAGCAGCCGAACAGGGAGCTCCTACGAGCAGTACTTC. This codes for CASSRTGSSYEQYF.